These 27 T cell receptor beta chains were all obtained from the same sample, sequenced in a study of cytomegalovirus exposure and HLA in healthy donors. Use of 60 Vbeta and 13 Jbeta primers characterized the PCR. Some clones are missing from TCRdb's copy, which holds only in-frame ones; the method was immunoSEQ multiplex PCR. The data hold about 110,000 clones, with 65% to 80% observed a single time. The material sequenced was PBMCs. The receptors stem from a woman aged 40-49 years in good health and CMV-seronegative.

The chain links TRBV19 to TRBJ2-1, with a possible D match to TRBD2 (5 bases). Per germline, CDR1 LNHDA and CDR2 SQIVND (reference sequence). With 9 bases removed from V and 1 base from J, the gap between germline ends came to 16 bases. CDR3 size: 15 residues. CDR3 sequence reads: CASSEATTSYNEQFF. The CDR3 DNA follows: TGTGCCAGCTCGGAGGCTACCACTTCCTACAATGAGCAGTTCTTC.

This sequence joins TRBV28 and TRBJ2-5; D might be TRBD2 (6 bases). This CDR3 spans 14 amino acids. The germline gives CDR1 MDHEN, CDR2 SYDVKM. Trimming removed 4 bases from V and 2 bases from J, with 11 bases in between. The CDR3 DNA reads TGTGCCAGCAGTTCAGCGGGTTTTCAAGAGACCCAGTACTTC. Translation gives CASSSAGFQETQYF. The variable domain in full, completed from reference TRBV28 and TRBJ2-5, reads DVKVTQSSRYLVKRTGEKVFLECVQDMDHENMFWYRQDPGLGLRLIYFSYDVKMKEKGDIPEGYSVSREKKERFSLILESASTNQTSMYLCASSSAGFQETQYFGPGTRLLVL.

This chain connects TRBV13 to TRBJ2-5; 13 bases map to TRBD2. V lost 5 bases, J lost 5 bases, and 5 bases stayed unmatched. This CDR3 is 15 amino acids long. Per germline, CDR1 PRHDT and CDR2 FYEKMQ (reference sequence). CDR3 loop: CASSIRTSGSETQYF. CDR3 bases: TGTGCCAGCAGCATCAGGACTAGCGGGAGTGAGACCCAGTACTTC.

This clone was seen only once. J is TRBJ1-2 and V is TRBV19; TRBD1 matches 10 bases. Trimming removed 6 bases from V and 5 bases from J; junction bases left unmatched: 9. The CDR3 runs 15 residues. CDR1 is LNHDA and CDR2 is SQIVND in the germline V gene (reference sequence). The CDR3 spells CASRRTGGKGYGYTF. DNA of the CDR3: TGTGCCAGTAGGCGGACAGGGGGTAAAGGATATGGCTACACCTTC.

The chain has TRBV30 and TRBJ2-5, with 7 bases aligning to TRBD2. Germline values: CDR1 GTSNPN, CDR2 SVGIG (reference sequence). This CDR3 is built from 17 residues. Unmatched junction bases numbered 14, after V lost 0 bases and J lost 4 bases. The CDR3 region has the DNA TGTGCCTGGAGTGTAGACGGTAGCGGGTATGTGGGAGAGACCCAGTACTTC. This codes for CAWSVDGSGYVGETQYF.

This clone was counted between two and nine times. The chain recombines TRBV5-4 with TRBJ2-1; the match to TRBD2 covers 8 bases. V dropped 4 bases and J dropped 0; count of bases not matched to a gene: 9. Looked up from germline, CDR1 is SGHNT and CDR2 is YYREEE (reference sequence). CDR3 length equals 17 residues. Here the CDR3 DNA reads TGTGCCAGCAGCGCCGGGGGGGCTAGCGACTCCTACAATGAGCAGTTCTTC. Its translation: CASSAGGASDSYNEQFF.

The chain combines TRBV5-1 with TRBJ2-3, with 10 bases matching TRBD1. This CDR3 is built from 14 residues. Trimming removed 4 bases from V and 4 bases from J; junction bases left unmatched: 3. The V gene's germline CDR1 is SGHRS and CDR2 YFSETQ. CDR3 DNA: TGCGCCAGCAGCGGGGACAGGGGATCAGATACGCAGTATTTT. This translates into CASSGDRGSDTQYF.

The CDR3, as DNA: TGTGCCAGCAGCTTGTCCGGACTAGGGGGCAATGAGCAGTTCTTC. Amino acids: CASSLSGLGGNEQFF. The V and J genes are TRBV11-2 and TRBJ2-1; tentatively, D is TRBD2 (7 bases). This CDR3 spans 15 amino acids. Trimming shortened V by 3 bases and J by 6 bases, and 15 bases separated the two germline ends. Germline V gene data show CDR1 as SGHAT and CDR2 as FQNNGV.

The rearrangement links TRBV2 to TRBJ2-5; 10 bases line up with TRBD2. Germline-derived CDR1 and CDR2 are SNHLY and FYNNEI. Losses at the gene ends were 4 bases for V and 5 bases for J; bases not matched to a gene: 7. This CDR3 is built from 15 residues. CDR3 loop: CASSAASGSAETQYF. The CDR3 DNA sequence: TGTGCCAGCAGTGCGGCTAGCGGGAGTGCGGAGACCCAGTACTTC.

In this sample, this clone turned up a few times. This chain joins TRBV6-6 and TRBJ2-7, with 7 positions matching TRBD1. From germline, CDR1 is MNHNY and CDR2 SVGAGI (reference sequence). V shed 4 bases and J 6 bases; nucleotides not matched to a gene: 6. The CDR3 is 13 residues long. The CDR3: CASSFGAGGEQYF. The CDR3 nucleotides are TGTGCCAGCAGTTTTGGAGCAGGGGGCGAGCAGTACTTC.

The J gene is TRBJ2-3, the V gene TRBV7-9; TRBD1 matches 7 bases. The V gene end was trimmed by 4 bases and the J gene end by 2 bases; junction bases not matched to a gene: 6. The CDR3 spans 15 residues. Germline CDR1 SEHNR, CDR2 FQNEAQ (reference sequence). The CDR3 here is CASSSDREFTDTQYF. CDR3 sequence (DNA): TGTGCCAGCAGCTCAGACAGGGAATTCACAGATACGCAGTATTTT.

The chain couples TRBV11-2 to TRBJ2-5; tentative D call: TRBD1 (6 bases). The tail of the sequence fits TRBJ2-7 better, so the J call may be wrong. The CDR3 is 15 amino acids. Germline CDR1 SGHAT, CDR2 FQNNGV. CDR3 region: CASSLVGRGSYEQYF. The CDR3 DNA follows: TGTGCCAGCAGCTTAGTGGGCAGGGGATCCTACGAGCAGTACTTC.

The chain combines TRBV7-2 with TRBJ2-7; 10 bases align to TRBD2. CDR1 and CDR2 (germline): SGHTA, FQGNSA. The J segment lost 4 bases and the V segment lost 5 bases, leaving 17 bases of the junction unmatched. The CDR3 sequence is 18 residues long. Written as DNA, the CDR3 is TGTGCCAGCAGCCTCAGCGGGAGGGAGGCCCTAACGCATTACGAGCAGTACTTC. This codes for CASSLSGREALTHYEQYF.

This clone has only one observation. V usage is TRBV30 and J usage is TRBJ2-7; TRBD2 is a possible D gene (6 bases). The V gene's germline CDR1 is GTSNPN and CDR2 SVGIG (reference sequence). The CDR3 spans 13 residues. Trimming shortened V by 4 bases and J by 0 bases, and 10 bases separated the two germline ends. CDR3 in DNA: TGTGCCTGGACAACCGGGAGCTCCTACGAGCAGTACTTC. Its translation is CAWTTGSSYEQYF.

J is TRBJ1-4 and V is TRBV19; D is unclear. This CDR3 contains 13 residues. Germline CDR1 LNHDA, CDR2 SQIVND (reference sequence). The germline V and J ends were trimmed by 6 bases and 5 bases, with 10 bases remaining between them. For the CDR3, the DNA is TGTGCCAGTAGGGAGGGTTCGAATGAAAAACTGTTTTTT. This translates into CASREGSNEKLFF.

The V and J genes are TRBV27 and TRBJ1-4; D not resolved. Between the trimmed V and J ends, which lost 3 bases and 5 bases, there was a span of 13 bases. The V gene's germline CDR1 is MNHEY and CDR2 SMNVEV (reference sequence). The CDR3 extends over 15 amino acids. The CDR3, as DNA: TGTGCCAGCAGTTTCTCCTCCGGAGAGAATGAAAAACTGTTTTTT. It specifies CASSFSSGENEKLFF.

The chain links TRBV7-9 to TRBJ2-4; TRBD1 matches 9 bases. The CDR3 loop spans 19 amino acids. Germline-derived CDR1 and CDR2 are SEHNR and FQNEAQ (reference sequence). Germline trimming cut 3 bases from V and 0 bases from J; bases unmatched to any gene: 12. The CDR3 protein is CASSLSRTGAYVAKNIQYF. The CDR3 DNA is TGTGCCAGCAGCTTGAGCAGGACAGGGGCGTATGTAGCCAAAAACATTCAGTACTTC.

This clone was seen a single time. This chain links TRBV27 with TRBJ1-1, with a tentative D call TRBD1 (5 bases). The CDR3 sequence is 17 residues long. Per germline, CDR1 MNHEY and CDR2 SMNVEV (reference sequence). Trimming took off 3 bases at V and 4 bases at J, with 21 bases between the two ends. This chain's CDR3 is CASSLASDIGTFTEAFF. As DNA, the CDR3 is TGTGCCAGCAGTTTGGCCTCCGACATCGGGACTTTCACTGAAGCTTTCTTT.

This clone was seen only a few times. The chain carries TRBV18 and TRBJ2-1; 7 nucleotides align to TRBD2. Trimming at V came to 2 bases and at J to 4 bases, leaving 8 bases not matched to a gene. CDR3 length equals 16 residues. CDR1 is KGHSH and CDR2 is LQKENI in the germline V gene. The CDR3 DNA follows: TGTGCCAGCTCACCAGACAGCGGGGAAGGATACAATGAGCAGTTCTTC. Encoded protein: CASSPDSGEGYNEQFF.

The V gene is TRBV7-8, the J gene TRBJ2-7, with D possibly being TRBD1 (6 bases). Germline V CDR1 and CDR2: SGHVS, FQNEAQ. The CDR3 runs 16 residues. V gave up 3 bases and J gave up 5 bases, with 20 bases separating them. The CDR3 here is CASSLQDRSSVNEQYF. DNA of the CDR3: TGTGCCAGCAGCTTGCAGGACAGAAGTAGCGTTAACGAGCAGTACTTC.

This clone came up a few times. The chain carries TRBV5-6 and TRBJ2-7; 8 bases match TRBD1. Looked up from germline, CDR1 is SGHDT and CDR2 is YYEEEE. Unmatched junction bases numbered 2, after V lost 0 bases and J lost 0 bases. The CDR3 is 15 amino acids. The chain's CDR3 is CASSLDRGISYEQYF. The DNA for the CDR3 is TGTGCCAGCAGCTTGGACAGGGGGATCTCCTACGAGCAGTACTTC.

This sequence joins TRBV7-6 and TRBJ2-3; 8 bases map to TRBD1. V lost 5 bases and J lost 8; bases outside the gene matches: 9. CDR3 length: 14 amino acids. Germline assignment: CDR1 SGHVS and CDR2 FNYEAQ. In nucleotides, the CDR3 is TGTGCCAGCAGCACACTTACACAGGGGGGTACGCAGTATTTT. Translated, it gives CASSTLTQGGTQYF.

This chain connects TRBV28 to TRBJ2-3; 8 bases line up with TRBD2. CDR3 length: 17 residues. V trimming: 2 bases; J trimming: 2 bases; junction bases outside the gene matches: 9. Germline values: CDR1 MDHEN, CDR2 SYDVKM. Here the CDR3 reads CASSLVVSGGSTDTQYF. CDR3 DNA: TGTGCCAGCAGTTTAGTGGTCAGCGGGGGCTCCACAGATACGCAGTATTTT.

The rearrangement uses TRBV10-2 and TRBJ1-1, with TRBD1 matching 7 bases. The CDR3 is 13 amino acids. The J segment lost 11 bases and the V segment lost 8 bases, leaving 14 bases of the junction unmatched. CDR1 and CDR2 from the germline V gene are WSHSY and SAAADI. CDR3 nucleotides: TGCGCCAGCCTGGACAGGCCCCTTATGGGGGCTTTCTTT. Translating gives CASLDRPLMGAFF.

This chain connects TRBV5-6 to TRBJ1-2; TRBD1 matches 8 bases. J gave up 2 bases and V 4 bases, and 7 bases lay outside the gene matches. The CDR3 consists of 15 residues. Germline V lookup: CDR1 SGHDT, CDR2 YYEEEE. The CDR3 protein is CASSPGTGPNYGYTF. CDR3 nucleotides: TGTGCCAGCAGCCCCGGGACAGGCCCCAACTATGGCTACACCTTC.

This clone was observed a few times. The chain couples TRBV30 to TRBJ1-6, with D uncertain. Germline CDR1 GTSNPN, CDR2 SVGIG (reference sequence). This CDR3 has 14 amino acids. V lost 5 bases and J 5 bases, leaving 13 bases between the germline ends. Here the CDR3 reads CAWSLPYHNSPLHF. CDR3 nucleotides: TGTGCCTGGTCCCTCCCCTACCATAATTCACCCCTCCACTTT. Based on the CDR3 plus reference TRBV30 and TRBJ1-6, the full variable domain is SQTIHQWPATLVQPVGSPLSLECTVEGTSNPNLYWYRQAAGRGLQLLFYSVGIGQISSEVPQNLSASRPQDRQFILSSKKLLLSDSGFYLCAWSLPYHNSPLHFGNGTRLTVT.

This chain uses TRBV28 with TRBJ1-4, with D possibly being TRBD1 (6 bases). Trimming stripped 1 base from V and 3 bases from J, with 15 bases between. Germline CDR1 MDHEN, CDR2 SYDVKM. This CDR3 has 17 amino acids. CDR3 residues: CASSLYRGGVANEKLFF. The DNA of the CDR3 is TGTGCCAGCAGTTTATATAGGGGGGGCGTTGCTAATGAAAAACTGTTTTTT. Using reference TRBV28 and TRBJ1-4 for the parts outside the CDR3, the full variable domain is DVKVTQSSRYLVKRTGEKVFLECVQDMDHENMFWYRQDPGLGLRLIYFSYDVKMKEKGDIPEGYSVSREKKERFSLILESASTNQTSMYLCASSLYRGGVANEKLFFGSGTQLSVL.